These 15 T cell receptor beta chains were all obtained from the same sample, sequenced in a study of beta chain features in type 1 diabetes. Whole-study results and caveats: Shorter TCRB CDR3s, moderately but significantly so, were found in Type 1 diabetes patients in all four CD4+ subsets.

Expressed TCRB transcripts were sequenced after all isolated RNA was converted to cDNA. Using immunoSEQ multiplex PCR, the repertoire was profiled, and TCRdb retains in-frame clones only, with some absent. Among about 120,000 clones listed, 15% to 20% were seen once. No antigens are known for them. Input material: central memory CD4+ T cells from blood. The receptors come from a man younger than 35 with type 1 diabetes.

In its sample, this clone was seen a few times. The gene calls are TRBV5-8 and TRBJ1-1; D unresolved. Germline values: CDR1 SGHTS, CDR2 YDEGEE. The CDR3 runs to 15 residues. Trimming stripped 2 bases from V and 3 bases from J, with 14 bases between. The CDR3 sequence is CASSFFSGGYTEAFF. The CDR3 nucleotides read TGTGCCAGCAGCTTCTTTTCTGGTGGGTACACTGAAGCTTTCTTT. Complete variable domain (other parts from reference TRBV5-8 and TRBJ1-1): EAGVTQSPTHLIKTRGQQATLRCSPISGHTSVYWYQQALGLGLQFLLWYDEGEERNRGNFPPRFSGRQFPNYSSELNVNALELEDSALYLCASSFFSGGYTEAFFGQGTRLTVV.

The gene calls are TRBV20-1 and TRBJ2-1, with D unclear. Germline CDR1 and CDR2: DFQATT and SNEGSKA (reference sequence). Trimming cost V 5 bases and J 8 bases, with 10 bases left between them. The CDR3 runs 11 residues. CDR3 residues: CSAPSWYEQFF. As DNA, the CDR3 is TGCAGTGCTCCTAGTTGGTATGAGCAGTTCTTC.

V usage is TRBV29-1 and J usage is TRBJ1-2; D is undetermined. The CDR3 extends over 14 amino acids. V lost 6 bases to trimming and J lost 4 bases, with 18 bases between them. Germline CDR1 and CDR2: SQVTM and ANQGSEA. The CDR3 region is CSVVSSDHGYGYTF. CDR3 coding DNA: TGCAGCGTAGTATCCTCGGACCACGGCTATGGCTACACCTTC.

This clone was found a few times. The J gene is TRBJ2-1, the V gene TRBV15; D might be TRBD2 (5 bases). Between the trimmed V and J ends, which lost 0 bases and 0 bases, there was a span of 9 bases. The CDR3 sequence is 16 residues long. CDR1 is LNHNV, CDR2 YYDKDF, per germline (reference sequence). This CDR3 is CATSRDRGSSYNEQFF. CDR3 DNA: TGTGCCACCAGCAGAGATAGAGGGAGCTCCTACAATGAGCAGTTCTTC.

This chain joins TRBV19 and TRBJ2-4; D is possibly TRBD2 (6 bases). V was cut by 3 bases and J by 8 bases, with 14 bases left in between. The germline CDR1 and CDR2 sequences are LNHDA and SQIVND (reference sequence). The length of the CDR3 is 14 residues. CDR3 nucleotide sequence: TGTGCCAGTAGTATGGGGCAGGAGGGGCACATTCAGTACTTC. This encodes CASSMGQEGHIQYF.

This chain connects TRBV18 to TRBJ2-3; no clear D gene. CDR1 is KGHSH, CDR2 LQKENI, per germline. The V gene lost 2 bases and the J gene lost 5 bases, with 5 bases spanning the gap. This CDR3 is 12 amino acids long. The CDR3 loop is CASSPTRDTQYF. CDR3 DNA sequence: TGTGCCAGCTCACCAACTCGAGATACGCAGTATTTT.

This clone was observed a few times. Other DNA variants within this sample encode the same CDR3. The chain links TRBV14 to TRBJ2-5, with no clear D. The V end lost 3 bases, the J end lost 1 base, and 3 bases lay between the germline ends. This CDR3 contains 12 residues. Looked up from germline, CDR1 is SGHDN and CDR2 is FVKESK. CDR3 sequence (DNA): TGTGCCAGCAGCCAGCCCCAAGAGACCCAGTACTTC. It encodes CASSQPQETQYF.

This chain connects TRBV7-9 to TRBJ2-5; D is uncertain. CDR1 and CDR2 (germline): SEHNR, FQNEAQ (reference sequence). CDR3 size: 13 residues. Trimming cost V 2 bases and J 5 bases, with 9 bases left between them. In DNA form, the CDR3 reads TGTGCCAGCAGCTTAAGAGTTATGGAGACCCAGTACTTC. Its protein is CASSLRVMETQYF. Filled out from reference TRBV7-9 and TRBJ2-5, the complete variable domain reads DTGVSQNPRHKITKRGQNVTFRCDPISEHNRLYWYRQTLGQGPEFLTYFQNEAQLEKSRLLSDRFSAERPKGSFSTLEIQRTEQGDSAMYLCASSLRVMETQYFGPGTRLLVL.

This chain links TRBV30 with TRBJ1-2, with D perhaps matching TRBD1 (5 bases). This CDR3 is built from 12 residues. Between the trimmed V and J ends, which lost 1 base and 10 bases, there was a span of 13 bases. The germline CDR1 and CDR2 sequences are GTSNPN and SVGIG (reference sequence). The CDR3 bases are TGTGCCTGGAGTGGAGGGGCCAGGGACTACACCTTC. Translation: CAWSGGARDYTF. Looking up the rest from reference TRBV30 and TRBJ1-2 gives the full variable domain: SQTIHQWPATLVQPVGSPLSLECTVEGTSNPNLYWYRQAAGRGLQLLFYSVGIGQISSEVPQNLSASRPQDRQFILSSKKLLLSDSGFYLCAWSGGARDYTFGSGTRLTVV.

V gene TRBV7-2 combines with J gene TRBJ2-3; perhaps TRBD2 as D (7 bases). The CDR3 runs to 14 residues. Looked up from germline, CDR1 is SGHTA and CDR2 is FQGNSA. V was clipped by 4 bases and J by 3 bases, with 11 bases between them. The chain's CDR3 is CASSWGGKTDTQYF. CDR3 nucleotides: TGTGCCAGCAGCTGGGGGGGCAAGACAGATACGCAGTATTTT. Full variable domain (rest looked up from reference TRBV7-2 and TRBJ2-3): GAGVSQSPSNKVTEKGKDVELRCDPISGHTALYWYRQSLGQGLEFLIYFQGNSAPDKSGLPSDRFSAERTGGSVSTLTIQRTQQEDSAVYLCASSWGGKTDTQYFGPGTRLTVL.

The chain employs TRBV11-2 and TRBJ2-6; a possible D gene is TRBD1 (6 bases). CDR3 length equals 18 residues. V was clipped by 0 bases and J by 4 bases, with 16 bases between them. Germline lookup yields CDR1 SGHAT and CDR2 FQNNGV. The CDR3 coding sequence is TGTGCCAGCAGCTTAGATCAAGGGGGATCTTCAGGGGCCAACGTCCTGACTTTC. It encodes CASSLDQGGSSGANVLTF.

The table lists this clone with a few counts. Other DNA sequences from this sample encode an identical CDR3 as well. The chain couples TRBV28 to TRBJ2-1; a weak D match, TRBD2 (6 bases). Trimming took off 2 bases at V and 3 bases at J, with 8 bases between the two ends. This CDR3 has 14 residues. From germline, CDR1 is MDHEN and CDR2 SYDVKM. The CDR3 spells CASSLIGGYNEQFF. The CDR3 coding sequence is TGTGCCAGCAGTTTAATCGGGGGCTACAATGAGCAGTTCTTC. Drawing the rest from reference TRBV28 and TRBJ2-1, the complete variable domain is DVKVTQSSRYLVKRTGEKVFLECVQDMDHENMFWYRQDPGLGLRLIYFSYDVKMKEKGDIPEGYSVSREKKERFSLILESASTNQTSMYLCASSLIGGYNEQFFGPGTRLTVL.

The chain has TRBV5-1 and TRBJ2-7; possibly TRBD2 for D (5 bases). V lost 2 bases, J lost 3 bases, and 12 bases lay in between. This CDR3 has 14 amino acids. Germline V gene lookup returns CDR1 SGHRS and CDR2 YFSETQ. CDR3 sequence reads: CASSFNSGDYEQYF. Written as DNA, the CDR3 is TGCGCCAGCAGCTTTAACAGCGGAGACTACGAGCAGTACTTC.

The chain combines TRBV4-1 with TRBJ2-2; TRBD2 is a possible D gene (5 bases). The CDR3 has 14 residues. V lost 3 bases to trimming and J lost 6 bases, with 11 bases between them. CDR1 MGHRA and CDR2 YSYEKL come from the germline V gene. The CDR3 DNA follows: TGCGCCAGCAGCCATGAGGGATCGGCCGGGGAGCTGTTTTTT. The encoded protein is CASSHEGSAGELFF.

This clone was counted a few times. The chain employs TRBV29-1 and TRBJ2-1, with 10 bases that match TRBD1. Germline CDR1 and CDR2: SQVTM and ANQGSEA. Trimming cost V 7 bases and J 4 bases; bases outside gene matches: 7. The CDR3 has 14 residues. The CDR3 spells CSAGTGVWYNEQFF. DNA for the CDR3: TGCAGCGCCGGGACAGGGGTATGGTACAATGAGCAGTTCTTC.